A selection of T cell receptor beta chains follows, all from one sample in a study of regulatory T cells in long-lasting Graves disease. Each CDR3 protein gets one entry after TCRdb re-called the multiplex PCR reads with MiXCR. The table shows 360,000 or so distinct CDR3 sequences, with under 20% occurring only once. These data were also filed under a second study, of T cells in Graves' hyperthyroidism and ophthalmopathy.

The sample was peripheral blood mononuclear cells (PBMCs), taken at new diagnosis, from a patient treated with antithyroid drugs. These receptors all come from a young woman with Graves disease. Each CDR3 is given with its conserved first and last residue. D genes are given only for firm matches. Part of the rows lack a size; the others show once, few, many or a class for expanded clones.

V,D,size,J,CDR3,DNA
TRBV18,TRBD1,NA,TRBJ2-6,CASSPGTGASGANVLTF,TGTGCCAGCTCACCCGGGACAGGTGCCTCTGGGGCCAACGTCCTGACTTTC
TRBV7-8,TRBD1,many,TRBJ1-1,CASSLGVRDRGENTEAFF,TGTGCCAGCAGCTTAGGAGTCCGGGACAGGGGGGAAAACACTGAAGCTTTCTTT
TRBV12-3/TRBV12-4,NA,NA,TRBJ2-1,CASRSPAGAYNEQFF,TGTGCCAGCAGATCCCCCGCGGGGGCATACAATGAGCAGTTCTTC
TRBV5-1,NA,many,TRBJ2-3,CASSVSRASTDTQYF,TGCGCCAGCAGCGTTTCACGGGCTAGCACAGATACGCAGTATTTT
TRBV6-2/TRBV6-3,TRBD1,many,TRBJ2-6,CASRPQGAAGANVLTF,TGTGCCAGCAGACCACAGGGGGCGGCTGGGGCCAACGTCCTGACTTTC
TRBV11-2,TRBD1,many,TRBJ1-1,CASRETGVPEAFF,TGTGCCAGCAGGGAGACAGGGGTTCCTGAAGCTTTCTTT
TRBV28,NA,many,TRBJ1-2,CASSLGDRGYTF,TGTGCCAGCAGTTTAGGCGATCGGGGCTACACCTTC
TRBV10-3,NA,many,TRBJ2-2,CAISWDAGELFF,TGTGCCATCAGTTGGGACGCCGGGGAGCTGTTTTTT
TRBV7-2,NA,NA,TRBJ1-2,CASTTIRTNYGYTF,TGTGCCAGCACCACGATACGTACTAACTATGGCTACACCTTC
TRBV11-3,TRBD1,many,TRBJ2-1,CASSLGQGTGYNEQFF,TGTGCCAGCAGCTTGGGACAGGGGACGGGTTACAATGAGCAGTTCTTC
TRBV9,NA,many,TRBJ2-5,CASSVGVQPPETQYF,TGTGCCAGCAGCGTAGGGGTACAGCCACCCGAGACCCAGTACTTC
TRBV7-9,NA,few,TRBJ1-1,CASSLVGQGYTLTEAFF,TGTGCCAGCAGCTTAGTGGGGCAGGGGTATACATTGACTGAAGCTTTCTTT
TRBV20-1,TRBD2,many,TRBJ2-1,CSATGERGGVDEQFF,TGCAGTGCCACGGGGGAGCGGGGGGGGGTCGATGAGCAGTTCTTC
TRBV10-3,TRBD1,many,TRBJ2-7,CAISGPGQGNYEQYF,TGTGCCATCAGTGGACCGGGACAGGGGAACTACGAGCAGTACTTC
TRBV5-6,NA,NA,TRBJ1-1,CASSLGGPWDNTEAFF,TGTGCCAGCAGCTTGGGGGGACCATGGGATAACACTGAAGCTTTCTTT
TRBV25-1,TRBD1,NA,TRBJ2-2,CASSANTGVTGELFF,TGTGCCAGCAGTGCAAACACAGGGGTCACCGGGGAGCTGTTTTTT
TRBV20-1,NA,NA,TRBJ1-2,CTPHSSSKGEREGGYTF,TGCACCCCCCACTCCAGTTCTAAGGGGGAAAGGGAAGGAGGCTACACCTTC
TRBV5-1,NA,many,TRBJ2-7,CASSRGADRYYEQYF,TGCGCCAGCAGCCGGGGGGCGGACAGATACTACGAGCAGTACTTC
TRBV12-3/TRBV12-4,NA,NA,TRBJ1-1,CASSLGPSGAFF,TGTGCCAGCAGTCTTGGCCCCAGTGGAGCTTTCTTT
TRBV7-9,NA,few,TRBJ2-1,CASSTTRGHNEQFF,TGTGCCAGCAGCACGACCCGGGGCCACAATGAGCAGTTCTTC
TRBV11-3,NA,many,TRBJ2-2,CASSYLIGGELFF,TGTGCCAGCAGTTACCTGATTGGCGGGGAGCTGTTTTTT
TRBV7-3,NA,few,TRBJ1-1,CASSPGTSGTEAFF,TGTGCCAGCAGCCCCGGGACATCAGGCACTGAAGCTTTCTTT
TRBV27,NA,few,TRBJ2-1,CASSLGQVDEQFF,TGTGCCAGCAGTTTAGGCCAGGTCGATGAGCAGTTCTTC
TRBV6-5,TRBD1,many,TRBJ1-1,CASSYNAGRGDTEAFF,TGTGCCAGCAGTTACAATGCGGGCAGGGGGGACACTGAAGCTTTCTTT
TRBV6-2/TRBV6-3,NA,few,TRBJ2-7,CASSYSRATNYEQYF,TGTGCCAGCAGTTACTCGCGAGCCACAAACTACGAGCAGTACTTC
TRBV6-5,TRBD1,many,TRBJ1-1,CASSFTTGQTEAFF,TGTGCCAGCAGTTTCACGACAGGGCAAACTGAAGCTTTCTTT
TRBV18,NA,many,TRBJ2-2,CASSPNLALAGELFF,TGTGCCAGCTCGCCAAATCTAGCGCTTGCCGGGGAGCTGTTTTTT
TRBV20-1,NA,many,TRBJ2-7,CSASGFRGVSYEQYF,TGCAGTGCTAGTGGGTTCAGGGGGGTTTCCTACGAGCAGTACTTC
TRBV6-1,NA,few,TRBJ1-5,CASRQGLIQPQHF,TGTGCCAGCAGACAGGGACTCATTCAGCCCCAGCATTTT
TRBV30,NA,many,TRBJ2-2,CAWSPGSTGELFF,TGTGCCTGGAGTCCGGGAAGCACCGGGGAGCTGTTTTTT
TRBV5-1,NA,NA,TRBJ2-2,CASSLALIANTGELFF,TGCGCCAGCAGCTTGGCCTTAATCGCGAACACCGGGGAGCTGTTTTTT
TRBV3-1,TRBD2,NA,TRBJ2-5,CASSETSGGARETQYF,TGTGCCAGCAGCGAGACTAGCGGGGGGGCCCGGGAGACCCAGTACTTC